This TCR beta chain derives from a study of shared clonotypes between healthy human individuals. The CDR3 is 15 residues long. V dropped 1 base and J dropped 6; count of bases not matched to a gene: 7. CDR1 and CDR2 from the germline V gene are SGHDT and YYEEEE. This clone has only one observation. Cells designated naive CD8 were CD45RO-negative and were positively selected for CCR7, with terminally differentiated effector memory CD45RA+ cells excluded. Only in-frame clones appear in the TCRdb table, and some are missing; sequencing was by immunoSEQ multiplex PCR. The data show about 2 million clones, with approximately 94% seen just once and 0.9% to 1.3% held by the top ten.

This chain links TRBV5-6 with TRBJ2-7; 10 bases are a match to TRBD1. The source material was naive CD8+ T cells sorted from blood. This clonotype was sampled from a man aged 18-30 years in good health. The CDR3 sequence is CASSLLGTGEFEQYF. In DNA, the CDR3 is TGTGCCAGCAGCTTGCTAGGGACAGGGGAGTTCGAGCAGTACTTC.